Listed below are T cell receptor beta chains from one sample, sequenced in a study of shared clonotypes between healthy human individuals. TCRdb keeps only in-frame clones here, not all; method: immunoSEQ multiplex PCR. Of 1.5 million to 1.9 million clones listed, approximately 98% are singletons. Sequences were obtained from naive CD4+ T cells sorted from blood. Receptor source: a man aged 25-40 years in good health. CDR3s include the opening cysteine and the closing phenylalanine or tryptophan. D genes are given only for firm matches. Some rows mark clone size as missing; the rest say once, few, many or name a class of expanded clone.

V: TRBV4-3; size: -; D: -; J: TRBJ2-3; CDR3: CASSQSLGSPTDTQYF; DNA: TGCGCCAGCAGCCAGTCCCTTGGCAGCCCGACAGATACGCAGTATTTT
V: TRBV5-5; size: -; D: TRBD1; J: TRBJ1-2; CDR3: CASSFPGQGSYGYTF; DNA: TGTGCCAGCAGCTTTCCGGGACAGGGAAGCTATGGCTACACCTTC
V: TRBV18; size: -; D: -; J: TRBJ2-3; CDR3: CASSPGGYTDTQYF; DNA: TGTGCCAGCTCACCCGGGGGTTACACAGATACGCAGTATTTT
V: TRBV5-5; size: -; D: -; J: TRBJ1-2; CDR3: CASSLSGSYGYTF; DNA: TGTGCCAGCAGCTTGTCGGGGTCGTACGGCTACACCTTC
V: TRBV11-2; size: -; D: -; J: TRBJ2-2; CDR3: CASSLMNTGELFF; DNA: TGTGCCAGCAGCTTAATGAACACCGGGGAGCTGTTTTTT
V: TRBV28; size: -; D: -; J: TRBJ2-7; CDR3: CASTLGLKSEQYF; DNA: TGTGCCAGCACCCTGGGCCTGAAAAGCGAGCAGTACTTC
V: TRBV10-3; size: -; D: -; J: TRBJ1-2; CDR3: CAISEETDYGYTF; DNA: TGTGCCATCAGTGAGGAGACTGACTATGGCTACACCTTC
V: TRBV6-5; size: -; D: -; J: TRBJ1-4; CDR3: CASRYSSNKGEKLFF; DNA: TGTGCCAGCAGATACTCGAGCAACAAGGGTGAAAAACTGTTTTTT
V: TRBV4-3; size: -; D: -; J: TRBJ2-7; CDR3: CASSQDLQYEQYF; DNA: TGCGCCAGCAGCCAAGATCTTCAATACGAGCAGTACTTC
V: TRBV25-1; size: -; D: -; J: TRBJ1-2; CDR3: CASSRNQGHGYTF; DNA: TGTGCCAGCAGTCGAAACCAGGGCCATGGCTACACCTTC
V: TRBV28; size: once; D: -; J: TRBJ1-2; CDR3: CASSNQGDSPLYGYTF; DNA: TGTGCCAGCAGTAACCAGGGCGACAGTCCCTTATATGGCTACACCTTC
V: TRBV27; size: -; D: -; J: TRBJ2-7; CDR3: CASSPLTPYEQYF; DNA: TGTGCCAGCAGTCCCCTAACTCCATACGAGCAGTACTTC
V: TRBV12-1; size: -; D: -; J: TRBJ1-2; CDR3: CASSFLTSDGSYGYTF; DNA: TGTGCCAGCAGCTTTCTGACATCAGACGGATCCTATGGCTACACCTTC
V: TRBV10-1; size: -; D: -; J: TRBJ2-5; CDR3: CASSPGGIETQYF; DNA: TGCGCCAGCAGTCCAGGAGGGATAGAGACCCAGTACTTC
V: TRBV7-9; size: -; D: -; J: TRBJ2-3; CDR3: CASSFLGTQYF; DNA: TGTGCCAGCAGCTTTCTGGGGACGCAGTATTTT
V: TRBV2; size: -; D: -; J: TRBJ2-4; CDR3: CASSERSLGNIQYF; DNA: TGTGCCAGCAGTGAAAGGTCGCTCGGGAACATTCAGTACTTC
V: TRBV29-1; size: -; D: TRBD2; J: TRBJ2-1; CDR3: CSVETISGSNEQFF; DNA: TGCAGCGTTGAAACAATTAGCGGGAGCAATGAGCAGTTCTTC
V: TRBV5-1; size: once; D: -; J: TRBJ1-4; CDR3: CASRMSLTNEKLFF; DNA: TGCGCCAGCAGAATGAGTTTGACTAATGAAAAACTGTTTTTT
V: TRBV5-4; size: -; D: -; J: TRBJ1-2; CDR3: CASSLDGIGGYTF; DNA: TGTGCCAGCAGCTTGGACGGGATAGGAGGTTACACCTTC
V: TRBV5-4; size: once; D: -; J: TRBJ2-1; CDR3: CASNRAGGSYNEQFF; DNA: TGTGCCAGCAACCGAGCGGGTGGCTCCTACAATGAGCAGTTCTTC
V: TRBV19; size: -; D: -; J: TRBJ2-7; CDR3: CASSTRLHENEQYF; DNA: TGTGCCAGTAGTACCCGACTACACGAGAACGAGCAGTACTTC
V: TRBV11-2; size: -; D: TRBD2; J: TRBJ2-7; CDR3: CASSLEAGGPYEQYF; DNA: TGTGCCAGCAGCTTAGAGGCGGGAGGGCCCTACGAGCAGTACTTC
V: TRBV9; size: -; D: TRBD2; J: TRBJ2-1; CDR3: CASSVQAGGPYNEQFF; DNA: TGTGCCAGCAGCGTCCAAGCGGGAGGGCCCTACAATGAGCAGTTCTTC
V: TRBV19; size: -; D: -; J: TRBJ2-1; CDR3: CASSIGGNEQFF; DNA: TGTGCCAGTAGTATCGGGGGTAATGAGCAGTTCTTC
V: TRBV5-1; size: -; D: TRBD1; J: TRBJ1-1; CDR3: CASRGQANTEAFF; DNA: TGCGCCAGCAGGGGACAGGCGAACACTGAAGCTTTCTTT
V: TRBV4-3; size: -; D: -; J: TRBJ2-5; CDR3: CASSQDFGGREETQYF; DNA: TGCGCCAGCAGCCAAGATTTCGGGGGGCGAGAAGAGACCCAGTACTTC
V: TRBV5-6; size: -; D: -; J: TRBJ1-1; CDR3: CASSLSPARVNTEAFF; DNA: TGTGCCAGCAGCTTGTCCCCAGCGAGGGTGAACACTGAAGCTTTCTTT
V: TRBV18; size: -; D: -; J: TRBJ1-5; CDR3: CASSPLAGTGNQPQHF; DNA: TGTGCCAGCTCACCACTTGCAGGGACGGGCAATCAGCCCCAGCATTTT